The present T cell receptor (beta chain) was sequenced within a study of shared clonotypes between healthy human individuals. Whole-study context: Each donor's CD8 memory used one plate, CD8 naive two, each CD4 subset three.

Several immunoSEQ 96-well plates shared each subset's DNA, each plate a replicate. The authors loaded around 220 ng DNA, 30,000 to 35,000 T cell genomes, into sorted-subset replicate PCRs. Assay: immunoSEQ multiplex PCR; the TCRdb copy retains only in-frame clones and omits some. The sample contains more than 550,000 clones, 92% of which appear only once. Terminally differentiated effector memory CD45RA+ cells were excluded by CCR7 positive selection of CD45RO-negative cells. This clone has just one count. Losses at the gene ends were 5 bases for V and 9 bases for J; bases not matched to a gene: 15. This CDR3 has 17 residues. Germline V lookup: CDR1 MDHEN, CDR2 SYDVKM.

This TCR came from a man younger than 45 in good health. The sequenced material came from naive CD8+ T cells sorted from blood. This chain links TRBV28 with TRBJ2-1; 11 nucleotides agree with TRBD2. CDR3: CASSAVPSGGKRGEQFF. Here the CDR3 DNA reads TGTGCCAGCAGTGCGGTCCCTAGCGGGGGGAAACGGGGTGAGCAGTTCTTC.